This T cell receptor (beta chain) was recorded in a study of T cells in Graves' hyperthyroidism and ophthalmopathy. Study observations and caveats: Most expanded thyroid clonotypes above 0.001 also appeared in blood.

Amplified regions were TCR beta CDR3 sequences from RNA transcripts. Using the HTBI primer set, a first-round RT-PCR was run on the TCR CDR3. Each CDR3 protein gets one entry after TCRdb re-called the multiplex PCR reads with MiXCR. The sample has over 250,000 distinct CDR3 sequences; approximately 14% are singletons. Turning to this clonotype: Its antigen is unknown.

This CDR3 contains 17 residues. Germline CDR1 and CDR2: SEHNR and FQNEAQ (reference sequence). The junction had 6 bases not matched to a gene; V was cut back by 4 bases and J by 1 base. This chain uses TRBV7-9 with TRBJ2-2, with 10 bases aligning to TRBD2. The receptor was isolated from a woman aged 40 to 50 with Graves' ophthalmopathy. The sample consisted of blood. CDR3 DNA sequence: TGTGCCAGCAGCTGGATCGGACTAGCGGAGAACACCGGGGAGCTGTTTTTT. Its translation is CASSWIGLAENTGELFF. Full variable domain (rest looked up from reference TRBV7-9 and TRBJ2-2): DTGVSQNPRHKITKRGQNVTFRCDPISEHNRLYWYRQTLGQGPEFLTYFQNEAQLEKSRLLSDRFSAERPKGSFSTLEIQRTEQGDSAMYLCASSWIGLAENTGELFFGEGSRLTVL.